Below are 17 T cell receptor beta chains sequenced from a single sample in a study of T cells in women clearing cervical HPV infection. TCRdb's copy holds only in-frame clones and misses some; the assay was immunoSEQ multiplex PCR. This sample's clone table lists fewer than 35,000 clones. The sequencing input was blood buffy coat. The receptors here all came from a woman between 18 and 69 years old with a cervical HPV16 infection that either progressed to CIN3+ or cleared (not recorded which).

With respect to this clone: The read terminates 3 residues before the CDR3 end, so the remaining end is supplied by the germline J gene. This chain joins TRBV3-1 (or the pseudogene TRBV3-2) and TRBJ2-3; D is perhaps TRBD2 (6 bases). The germline V and J ends were trimmed by 0 bases and 0 bases, with 13 bases remaining between them. The V gene's germline CDR1 is LGHDT and CDR2 YNNKEL (reference sequence). The CDR3 consists of 17 residues. The CDR3 region is CASSQDKGLGSTDTQYF. The DNA read from the CDR3 is TGTGCCAGCAGCCAAGATAAGGGACTGGGTAGCACAGATACG.

On this clone: The CDR3 end falls 3 residues outside the read, so it is completed with the germline J gene. This chain uses TRBV20-1 with TRBJ2-5; 8 bases line up with TRBD1. The V and J ends lost 5 bases and 7 bases, in that order; junction bases with no gene match: 9. This CDR3 comprises 13 residues. CDR1 is DFQATT and CDR2 is SNEGSKA in the germline V gene (reference sequence). Partial CDR3 DNA: TGCAGTGCTGAAGACAGGGGTGGATGGACC. Translation: CSAEDRGGWT. The CDR3 in full is CSAEDRGGWTQYF.

To note about this clone: Read sequence stops 3 residues before the CDR3 end, and the germline J gene provides the missing end. V usage is TRBV5-1 and J usage is TRBJ2-7, with TRBD1 matching 7 bases. This CDR3 comprises 14 residues. Germline-derived CDR1 and CDR2 are SGHRS and YFSETQ. The ends lost 4 bases at V and 0 bases at J; junction bases unmatched: 4. This chain's CDR3 is CASSLWTGSYEQYF. The sequenced CDR3 bases are TGCGCCAGCAGCCTTTGGACAGGCTCCTACGAG. The variable domain in full, completed from reference TRBV5-1 and TRBJ2-7, reads KAGVTQTPRYLIKTRGQQVTLSCSPISGHRSVSWYQQTPGQGLQFLFEYFSETQRNKGNFPGRFSGRQFSNSRSEMNVSTLELGDSALYLCASSLWTGSYEQYFGPGTRLTVT.

A remark on this clone: The read gets to within 3 residues of the CDR3 end, and the germline J gene fills in the rest. The chain carries TRBV7-3 and TRBJ2-1; TRBD2 matches at 11 bases. The CDR3 extends over 17 amino acids. CDR1 is SGHTA, CDR2 FQGTGA, per germline. With V trimmed by 3 bases and J by 1 base, 5 bases remained unmatched. CDR3 DNA (partial): TGTGCCAGCAGCTTTGGTTTAGCGGGAGGGTCCTACAATGAG. It encodes CASSFGLAGGSYNE. The CDR3 in its entirety is CASSFGLAGGSYNEQFF.

Of note for this clone: From the germline J gene comes the end of the CDR3, since the read stops 3 residues before it. The V and J genes are TRBV7-9 and TRBJ2-5; TRBD2 might be the D (6 bases). This CDR3 is built from 14 residues. Trimming pared 5 bases from V and 1 base from J, leaving 11 bases between. CDR1 and CDR2 (germline): SEHNR, FQNEAQ (reference sequence). CDR3: CASSGQRAQETQYF. CDR3 DNA (partial): TGTGCCAGCAGCGGGCAGCGGGCCCAAGAGACC.

This clone is medium-sized by frequency. The CDR3 bases that were read are TGTGCCAGCAGCTTTACGAAGGGCCAAGAGACC. Its protein product is CASSFTKGQET. The complete CDR3 sequence is CASSFTKGQETQYF. The chain uses TRBV7-9 and TRBJ2-5; no reliable D call. The read comes to an end 3 residues before the CDR3 does, leaving the germline J gene to fill in the end. This CDR3 comprises 14 residues. Looked up from germline, CDR1 is SEHNR and CDR2 is FQNEAQ (reference sequence). The V gene lost 3 bases and the J gene lost 1 base, with 9 bases spanning the gap.

Comments on this clone: The CDR3 end falls 3 residues outside the read, so it is completed with the germline J gene. The rearrangement uses TRBV30 and TRBJ2-3; 8 bases align to TRBD2. This CDR3 comprises 13 residues. Germline CDR1 and CDR2: GTSNPN and SVGIG (reference sequence). J was trimmed by 4 bases and V by 0 bases; bases with no gene match: 0. CDR3 bases read: TGTGCCTGGAGTGTAGCGGGGGCAGATACG. Amino acids: CAWSVAGADT. The full CDR3 protein reads CAWSVAGADTQYF.

Comment on this clone: The DNA ends 3 residues before the CDR3 does, and the rest of the CDR3 is filled in from the germline J gene. V is TRBV7-9 and J is TRBJ2-1, with 9 bases identical to TRBD1. Germline trimming cut 5 bases from V and 4 bases from J; bases unmatched to any gene: 6. CDR3 length equals 15 residues. CDR1 SEHNR and CDR2 FQNEAQ come from the germline V gene (reference sequence). CDR3 sequence: CASSLDRGGYNEQFF. CDR3 DNA, as far as it was read: TGTGCCAGCAGCCTGGACAGGGGAGGTTACAATGAG.

This CDR3 is CASSINDNLYGYTF. CDR3 DNA (partial): TGTGCCAGTAGTATAAACGACAATCTCTATGGC. The chain combines TRBV19 with TRBJ1-2; D call uncertain. The CDR3 extends 3 residues past the end of the read, so its final part is completed from the germline J gene. This CDR3 region has 14 residues. Germline assignment: CDR1 LNHDA and CDR2 SQIVND (reference sequence). Trimming shortened V by 2 bases and J by 4 bases, and 11 bases separated the two germline ends.

Comment on this clone: The read falls 3 residues short of the CDR3 end, and the missing part is taken from the germline J gene. This chain links TRBV18 with TRBJ2-1, with 7 positions matching TRBD1. Germline assignment: CDR1 KGHSH and CDR2 LQKENI. The V gene end was trimmed by 5 bases and the J gene end by 7 bases; junction bases not matched to a gene: 11. This CDR3 is built from 15 residues. CDR3 sequence reads: CASSSDRPVGNEQFF. Partial CDR3 DNA: TGTGCCAGCTCATCGGACAGGCCGGTGGGGAATGAG.

In regard to this clone: The CDR3 end falls 3 residues outside the read, so it is completed with the germline J gene. The V call is TRBV7-2, the J call TRBJ2-3; 12 bases line up with TRBD2. CDR3 length equals 17 residues. V gave up 0 bases and J gave up 1 base; unmatched junction bases: 2. Germline V CDR1 and CDR2: SGHTA, FQGNSA. The CDR3: CASSLAPSGGGTDTQYF. The CDR3 DNA, read in part, is TGTGCCAGCAGCTTAGCGCCTAGCGGGGGGGGCACAGATACG.

As concerns this clone: The sample has other DNA sequences that encode this CDR3 too. This CDR3 reads CASSEQGNGYTF. The sequenced CDR3 bases are TGTGCCAGCAGTGAGCAGGGGAATGGC. V and J are TRBV2 and TRBJ1-2, with a weak D call TRBD1 (6 bases). The read terminates 3 residues before the CDR3 end, so the remaining end is supplied by the germline J gene. V was cut by 3 bases and J by 6 bases, with 8 bases left in between. There are 12 residues in the CDR3. CDR1 is SNHLY and CDR2 is FYNNEI in the germline V gene.

As regards this clone: The read gets to within 3 residues of the CDR3 end, and the germline J gene fills in the rest. The chain employs TRBV7-2 and TRBJ2-5; 7 bases map to TRBD2. The CDR3 loop spans 14 amino acids. Germline V gene sequence: CDR1 SGHTA, CDR2 FQGNSA. With V trimmed by 5 bases and J by 3 bases, 6 bases remained unmatched. The DNA read from the CDR3 is TGTGCCAGCAGCCGGGCTAGCGGAAAAGAGACC. It is translated as CASSRASGKET. From start to end, the CDR3 is CASSRASGKETQYF.

Points on this clone: Read sequence stops 3 residues before the CDR3 end, and the germline J gene provides the missing end. The chain couples TRBV7-2 to TRBJ1-2, with a weak D call TRBD1 (5 bases). Germline assignment: CDR1 SGHTA and CDR2 FQGNSA. V lost 5 bases to trimming and J lost 1 base, with 14 bases between them. The CDR3 length is 15 residues. The CDR3 region is CASSLGGDLNYGYTF. The DNA read from the CDR3 is TGTGCCAGCAGCCTCGGGGGGGACCTTAACTATGGC.

A word on this clone: Sequencing ends 3 residues short of the CDR3 end; the germline J gene provides the rest. The chain couples TRBV19 to TRBJ2-7; 8 bases are a match to TRBD1. CDR3 length: 14 residues. The V segment lost 7 bases and the J segment 0 bases; nucleotides outside the gene matches: 5. Germline values: CDR1 LNHDA, CDR2 SQIVND (reference sequence). CDR3 DNA (partial): TGTGCCAGTACCCGGACAGGGAGCTCCTACGAG. Its translation: CASTRTGSSYE. The entire CDR3 is CASTRTGSSYEQYF.

As to this clone: The read finishes 3 residues shy of the CDR3 end, and the germline J gene is used to complete it. The chain uses TRBV30 and TRBJ1-1; TRBD1 aligns across 7 bases. CDR3 size: 12 residues. The germline V gene has CDR1 GTSNPN and CDR2 SVGIG (reference sequence). Trimming at V came to 4 bases and at J to 6 bases, leaving 5 bases not matched to a gene. Here the CDR3 reads CAWTKGAAEAFF. The CDR3 bases that were read are TGTGCCTGGACCAAGGGGGCGGCTGAA. The full variable domain, completed using reference TRBV30 and TRBJ1-1, is SQTIHQWPATLVQPVGSPLSLECTVEGTSNPNLYWYRQAAGRGLQLLFYSVGIGQISSEVPQNLSASRPQDRQFILSSKKLLLSDSGFYLCAWTKGAAEAFFGQGTRLTVV.

Turning to this clone: Coverage ceases 3 residues before the CDR3 finishes, and the germline J gene fills in the end. This sequence joins TRBV4-1 and TRBJ2-3; D is unclear. CDR3 length: 12 amino acids. The ends were cut back, 2 bases at V and 4 bases at J, with 4 bases in the middle. Germline V gives CDR1 MGHRA, CDR2 YSYEKL. CDR3: CASSQPADTQYF. The DNA read from the CDR3 is TGCGCCAGCAGCCAACCGGCAGATACG.